This entry describes one TCR beta chain. This clonotype has only a few counts. Its antigen remains unidentified. The sample holds no much larger clone one base away, and base qualities are not on file. This entry belongs to a study of T-cell memory formation after mild COVID-19 listed by TCRdb under 2021. About the investigation overall: TCR sequence clusters from the two donors were largely donor specific. T-cell clones expanding and contracting after mild COVID-19 in two donors were tracked by longitudinal TCRalpha and TCRbeta repertoire sequencing. The cohort comprised two young, previously healthy adult volunteers, one female and one male. Overall study results and their limits: Only a couple of mild cases were covered by the study, and larger cohorts that include severe cases with pre-infection samples were considered necessary. Whether the second-wave clones peaking on day 37 were SARS-CoV-2 specific was not confirmed. Balanced CD4/CD8 phenotypes were observed for clones contracting from day 15 to 85, whereas a bias towards CD4+ was observed for a second wave of clones expanding from day 15 to 37. The detection of some responding clones in pre-infection memory suggests that pre-existing cross-reactive memory T cells joined the SARS-CoV-2 response. Contracting CD4+ clones were found mainly in CM and EM memory subsets, while CD8+ clones were enriched in EMRA.

PBMCs were isolated by Ficoll-Paque density gradient centrifugation. TCRdb lists the instrument as Illumina NovaSeq 6000. TCRalpha and TCRbeta cDNA libraries were constructed by 5'RACE with constant-segment primers, with sample barcodes and unique molecular identifiers being introduced. RNA was extracted from every sample with Trizol reagent. Library amplification was performed in two PCR steps, and a second sample barcode and Illumina TruSeq adapters were introduced in the second step. Sequencing of libraries was performed on an Illumina NovaSeq with 2 x 150 bp paired-end reads. Concerning the study's data processing: Reads were demultiplexed and collapsed into UMI-guided consensus sequences with migec v1.2.7. Using mixcr v2.1.11, the UMI consensuses were aligned to TRA and TRB V and J templates and assembled into clonotypes. A clonotype was counted as expanded or contracted only when both edgeR and NoisET called the clonotype significant, with the noise models trained on biological replicates. For edgeR calls, a false discovery rate-adjusted p below 0.01 and a log2 fold-change threshold of 1 were applied. As an exploratory analysis of dynamics, PCA with hierarchical clustering was applied to max-normalized trajectories of the 1000 most abundant clonotypes. Each responding clone was given a CD4 or CD8 phenotype based on the CD4+ and CD8+ repertoires, which had been sequenced separately. TCRdb reprocessed the public reads (quality trimming at Q25 with fastp, clone calling with MiXCR) and kept in-frame beta chains. Rows are unified per CDR3 protein, each entry keeping the most common DNA and genes. These V and J calls rely on TCRdb rather than the paper's analysis. The sample profile shows 150,000 to 200,000 distinct CDR3 sequences; 16% of them were found once. The ten largest clones take up about 1.9% of the sample.

The receptor was isolated from an adult woman who had mild COVID-19 (a few samples of this study predate the infection). The sample titles of this study are shuffled in the database, so cell type and time point are left out; the donor was told from shared clones. Sequencing used PBMCs or a T cell subset sorted from them (not recorded which).

CDR3 protein: CASSLLAGTVNSPLHF. Read as DNA, the sequence is TGCGCCAGCAGCTTGTTAGCCGGGACAGTGAATTCACCCCTCCACTTT. The chain joins TRBV5-1 to TRBJ1-6; TRBD1 aligns with 7 central bases. For CDR1 and CDR2, the germline V gene lists SGHRS and YFSETQ. For this chain, trimming is 1 base at the V end and 7 bases at the J end, and the number of junction bases without a gene match is 8. Including cysteine and phenylalanine, the CDR3 has 16 amino acids. Of all the DNA, just the CDR3 is kept, 48 bases in frame from base 1.